Each of the 7 T cell receptor beta chains below was sequenced from the same sample in a study of T cells expressing NK-cell markers. TCRdb processed the 5' RACE reads again and assigns one entry to each CDR3 protein, with no DNA. The sample's table shows 400,000 to 450,000 distinct CDR3 sequences. Sequencing was done on a sample of blood T cells: a sorted CD56 or NKG2C T cell subset, CD4+ or CD8+ T cells, or bulk PBMC T cells (not recorded which). All receptors come from a woman between 18 and 69 years old in good health.

The V and J genes are TRBV28 and TRBJ2-7. The CDR3 is 14 residues long. The germline gives CDR1 MDHEN, CDR2 SYDVKM. The CDR3 sequence is CASSLGGSSYEQYF.

The CDR3: CSARGQGDEAFF. The chain carries TRBV20-1 and TRBJ1-1; no DNA is available, so the TRBD1 call from TCRdb remains unchecked. Germline V gene data show CDR1 as DFQATT and CDR2 as SNEGSKA (reference sequence). The CDR3 is 12 amino acids.

The chain carries TRBV7-9 and TRBJ2-7. This CDR3 is 14 amino acids long. CDR1 SEHNR and CDR2 FQNEAQ come from the germline V gene (reference sequence). CDR3: CASSSGDPSYEQYF.

The chain links TRBV7-3 to TRBJ2-2. The CDR3 loop spans 14 amino acids. Germline loops: CDR1 SGHTA, CDR2 FQGTGA. The CDR3 here is CASSLTGDPGELFF. Using reference TRBV7-3 and TRBJ2-2 for the parts outside the CDR3, the full variable domain is GAGVSQTPSNKVTEKGKYVELRCDPISGHTALYWYRQSLGQGPEFLIYFQGTGAADDSGLPNDRFFAVRPEGSVSTLKIQRTERGDSAVYLCASSLTGDPGELFFGEGSRLTVL.

The V call is TRBV7-9, the J call TRBJ2-3. Per germline, CDR1 SEHNR and CDR2 FQNEAQ (reference sequence). This CDR3 contains 12 residues. The CDR3 protein is CASSFLLDTQYF.

The chain is built from TRBV18 and TRBJ1-5. The germline CDR1 and CDR2 sequences are KGHSH and LQKENI. The CDR3 is 15 amino acids. This CDR3 is CASSPAAHSNQPQHF.

V usage is TRBV20-1 and J usage is TRBJ2-1; TCRdb's D call, TRBD2, is unchecked because there is no DNA. Germline V lookup: CDR1 DFQATT, CDR2 SNEGSKA (reference sequence). CDR3 length equals 16 residues. Here the CDR3 reads CSASETSGSLYNEQFF.